The 6 T cell receptor beta chains below all came from one sample that was sequenced in a study of Ad26.COV2.S vaccination and SARS-CoV-2 variants. TCRdb's table, derived via immunoSEQ multiplex PCR, lists solely in-frame clones and lacks some. The repertoire has 300,000 to 350,000 clones, 75% to 90% of them found once; the top ten carry roughly 6%. Treatment given: roughly 20 received Ad26.COV2.S at low or high dose, single or two shots; several received placebo; per-sample allocation not given. Specimens were obtained on day 63 following the first vaccine or placebo injection. The starting material was peripheral blood, obtained in a trial of Ad26.COV2.S vaccine versus placebo. The source of these receptors is a person aged 18-60 years who received the Ad26.COV2.S COVID-19 vaccine or a placebo.

The chain combines TRBV5-1 with TRBJ2-3, with 10 nucleotides matching TRBD2. The CDR3 covers 15 residues. Germline-derived CDR1 and CDR2 are SGHRS and YFSETQ. Trimming took 3 bases from V and 1 from J; bases not matched to a gene: 2. In nucleotides, the CDR3 is TGCGCCAGCAGCTACAGCGGGAGGGGCACAGATACGCAGTATTTT. Translated, it gives CASSYSGRGTDTQYF.

This chain connects TRBV5-1 to TRBJ1-3; possibly TRBD1 for D (5 bases). The CDR3 contains 15 residues. Per germline, CDR1 SGHRS and CDR2 YFSETQ. Between the trimmed V and J ends, which lost 3 bases and 8 bases, there was a span of 18 bases. The CDR3 sequence: CASSSQGHRGDTIYF. The CDR3 DNA is TGCGCCAGCAGCTCCCAGGGTCACCGCGGGGACACCATATATTTT.

The chain recombines TRBV1 with TRBJ2-7; the table gives TRBD2 as D, unverified against the DNA. TRBV1 is tagged as a pseudogene. This CDR3 contains 14 residues. The CDR3 DNA is TGCACCAGCAGCCCTAGGAAGAGCTCCTACGAGCAGTACTTC. This encodes CTSSPRKSSYEQYF.

This clone was recorded once. CDR3 DNA: TGTGCCAGTAGTGTCGACAGTATTTCCCGCTCCCATGGCTACACCTTC. Translation gives CASSVDSISRSHGYTF. The V call is TRBV19, the J call TRBJ1-2; the D gene is possibly TRBD1 (5 bases). With 5 bases removed from V and 6 bases from J, the gap between germline ends came to 22 bases. The germline CDR1 and CDR2 sequences are LNHDA and SQIVND (reference sequence). The CDR3 runs 16 residues. The complete variable domain, with remaining parts taken from reference TRBV19 and TRBJ1-2, reads DGGITQSPKYLFRKEGQNVTLSCEQNLNHDAMYWYRQDPGQGLRLIYYSQIVNDFQKGDIAEGYSVSREKKESFPLTVTSAQKNPTAFYLCASSVDSISRSHGYTFGSGTRLTVV.

V is TRBV7-2 and J is TRBJ2-3, with 11 bases lining up with TRBD2. Germline CDR1 and CDR2: SGHTA and FQGNSA. This CDR3 is built from 15 residues. V dropped 6 bases and J dropped 4; count of bases not matched to a gene: 6. CDR3 amino acids: CASSIAGGRSDTQYF. The CDR3 region has the DNA TGTGCCAGCAGTATAGCGGGGGGGCGCTCAGATACGCAGTATTTT. The full variable domain, its missing parts supplied by reference TRBV7-2 and TRBJ2-3, is GAGVSQSPSNKVTEKGKDVELRCDPISGHTALYWYRQSLGQGLEFLIYFQGNSAPDKSGLPSDRFSAERTGGSVSTLTIQRTQQEDSAVYLCASSIAGGRSDTQYFGPGTRLTVL.

The rearrangement uses TRBV6-4 and TRBJ2-5; D may be TRBD2 (5 bases). The CDR3 length is 15 residues. V was cut by 5 bases and J by 5 bases, with 18 bases left in between. Germline V gene lookup returns CDR1 MRHNA and CDR2 SNTAGT. The CDR3: CASSRSPGVGETQYF. CDR3 coding DNA: TGTGCCAGCAGTAGGTCCCCCGGGGTCGGGGAGACCCAGTACTTC.